Listed here is a single T cell receptor (beta chain). The CDR3 spans 15 residues. CDR1 and CDR2 from the germline V gene are LNHDA and SQIVND (reference sequence). The J segment lost 10 bases and the V segment lost 4 bases, leaving 6 bases of the junction unmatched. The record originates from a study of T cell clones after liver transplantation. Study in general: Draws occurred before transplant, before withdrawal, and after complete or failed withdrawal.

The protocol was immunoSEQ multiplex PCR, while the TCRdb copy is restricted to in-frame clones and leaves out a portion. This table holds about 75,000 clones, 84% found once. The chain has TRBV19 and TRBJ1-6; 11 bases fit TRBD1. The sequence was obtained from a human patient who received a liver transplant. Some T cells may originate from the graft donor. Here the sequenced sample was CD4+ T cells from blood, taken 48 months after liver transplant. DNA of the CDR3: TGTGCCAGTAGTACTTCGGGACAGGGGGGCTCACCCCTCCACTTT. Amino acid sequence: CASSTSGQGGSPLHF.